What follows describes a single TCR beta chain. Germline assignment: CDR1 SNHLY and CDR2 FYNNEI. Trimming cost V 6 bases and J 4 bases; bases outside gene matches: 5. The CDR3 sequence is 13 residues long. Random-hexamer reverse transcription was applied to roughly 0.5 to 1 ug RNA. Multiplex PCR with immunoSEQ amplified the TCR beta CDR3 across 54 Vbeta and 13 Jbeta. TCRdb used MiXCR to reprocess the immunoSEQ multiplex PCR reads, holding one entry per CDR3 protein. This table holds some 170,000 distinct CDR3 sequences, roughly 94% found once. The TEMRA cells underwent FACS enrichment, while the CD8+ and CD4+ T cells underwent negative isolation. These data are taken from a study of CD8 T cells in Susac syndrome. For the study at large: Treatment at blood withdrawal was none, corticosteroids, or intravenous immunoglobulin alone in Susac syndrome patients.

The sequenced sample was CD4+ T cells from PBMCs. The receptor comes from a human donor with Susac syndrome. The chain is built from TRBV2 and TRBJ2-7; 8 bases map to TRBD2. The CDR3: CASRLAGTYEQYF. Written as DNA, the CDR3 is TGTGCCAGCAGATTAGCGGGAACTTACGAGCAGTACTTC.